This is a list of T cell receptor beta chains from one sample in a study of blood T cells in healthy people across ages. TCRdb reprocessed the 5' RACE reads via MiXCR and lists one record per CDR3 protein. The repertoire holds 700,000 to 950,000 distinct CDR3 sequences, with about 62% as singletons. The material sequenced was blood. These TCRs come from a man aged 25-45 years in good health. Each CDR3 is given without its conserved first and last residue. The order of the fields is V gene, CDR3 length, J gene, CDR3 protein.

>TRBV7-3|15|TRBJ2-7
ASSHKPPGERSYEQY
>TRBV20-1|12|TRBJ2-5
SANAREGQETQY
>TRBV27|12|TRBJ2-7
ASSSMDSLHEQY
>TRBV7-2|11|TRBJ1-2
ASSLGQGEGYT
>TRBV20-1|11|TRBJ1-2
ISQGQGYYGYT
>TRBV29-1|10|TRBJ2-7
SVVNYSYEQY
>TRBV11-2|13|TRBJ1-1
ASSSRQTSNTEAF
>TRBV20-1|12|TRBJ2-7
SAGSWVGTYEQY
>TRBV4-3|11|TRBJ2-7
ASSQDSTYEQY
>TRBV4-2|17|TRBJ2-5
ASSQIRGSEIAGQETQY
>TRBV5-5|14|TRBJ2-7
ASSLIRDVESYEQY
>TRBV7-2|14|TRBJ2-7
ASSPTYGQGDYEQY
>TRBV11-2|13|.
ASSRQGRGSCEQY
>TRBV20-1|12|TRBJ2-7
SARVNWEIYEQY
>TRBV29-1|8|TRBJ2-1
SVVFNEQF
>TRBV7-2|13|TRBJ2-1
ASSLVWESGNEQF
>TRBV6-2/TRBV6-3|10|TRBJ2-5
ASQGRQETQY
>TRBV10-3|11|TRBJ2-1
AISPISLDEQF
>TRBV29-1|11|TRBJ2-3
SVAGGNKGTQY
>TRBV20-1|11|TRBJ2-1
SAEKLAANLQF
>TRBV28|10|TRBJ1-2
AAEGSRGGYT
>TRBV9|15|TRBJ2-3
ASSVGGTSPLTDTQY
>TRBV20-1|11|.
SAWSRFQETQY
>TRBV5-1|19|TRBJ2-5
AGSSGQEGTSGNKAEETQY
>TRBV5-8|11|TRBJ2-7
ASSLTGSFEQY
>TRBV7-9|12|TRBJ2-3
ASTGLAVRDTQY
>TRBV29-1|16|TRBJ1-1
SVPTVMRAGLRGTEAF
>TRBV20-1|11|.
SALGIIYDEQY